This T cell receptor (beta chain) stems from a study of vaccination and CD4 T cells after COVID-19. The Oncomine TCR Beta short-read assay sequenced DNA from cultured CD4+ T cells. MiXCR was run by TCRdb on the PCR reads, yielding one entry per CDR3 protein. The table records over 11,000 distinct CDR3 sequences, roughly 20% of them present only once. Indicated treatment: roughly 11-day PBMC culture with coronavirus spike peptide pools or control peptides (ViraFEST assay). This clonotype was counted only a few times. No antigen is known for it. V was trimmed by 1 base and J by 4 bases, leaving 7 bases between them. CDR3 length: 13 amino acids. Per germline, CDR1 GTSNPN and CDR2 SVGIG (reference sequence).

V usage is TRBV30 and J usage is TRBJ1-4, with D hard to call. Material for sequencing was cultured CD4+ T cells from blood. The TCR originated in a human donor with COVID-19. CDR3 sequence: CAWSGPSNEKLFF. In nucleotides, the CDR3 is TGTGCCTGGAGTGGTCCGAGTAATGAAAAACTGTTTTTT.